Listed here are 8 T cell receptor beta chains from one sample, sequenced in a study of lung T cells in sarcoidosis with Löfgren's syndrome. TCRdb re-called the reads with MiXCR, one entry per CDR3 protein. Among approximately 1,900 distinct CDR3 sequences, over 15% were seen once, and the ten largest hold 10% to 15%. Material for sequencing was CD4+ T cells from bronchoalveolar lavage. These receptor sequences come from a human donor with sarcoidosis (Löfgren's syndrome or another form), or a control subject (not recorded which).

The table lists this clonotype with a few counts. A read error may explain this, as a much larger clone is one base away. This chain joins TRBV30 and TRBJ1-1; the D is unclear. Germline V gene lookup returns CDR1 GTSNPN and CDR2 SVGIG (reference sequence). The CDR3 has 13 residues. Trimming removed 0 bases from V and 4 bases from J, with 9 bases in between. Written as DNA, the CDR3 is TGTGCCTGGAGTGTTCAGCCGAGCACTGAAGCTTTCTTT. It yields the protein CAWSVQPSTEAFF. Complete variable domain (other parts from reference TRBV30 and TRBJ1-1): SQTIHQWPATLVQPVGSPLSLECTVEGTSNPNLYWYRQAAGRGLQLLFYSVGIGQISSEVPQNLSASRPQDRQFILSSKKLLLSDSGFYLCAWSVQPSTEAFFGQGTRLTVV.

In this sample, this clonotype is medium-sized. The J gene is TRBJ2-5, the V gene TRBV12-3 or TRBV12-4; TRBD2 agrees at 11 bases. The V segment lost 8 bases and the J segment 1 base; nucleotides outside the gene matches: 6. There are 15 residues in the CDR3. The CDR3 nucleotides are TGTGCCAGCGGGTTACTAGCGGGAGTCCAAGAGACCCAGTACTTC. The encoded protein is CASGLLAGVQETQYF.

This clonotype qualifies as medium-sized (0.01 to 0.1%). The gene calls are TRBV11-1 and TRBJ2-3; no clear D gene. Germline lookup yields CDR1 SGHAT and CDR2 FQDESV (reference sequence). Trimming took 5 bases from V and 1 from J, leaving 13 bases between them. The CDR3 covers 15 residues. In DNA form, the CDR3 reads TGTGCCAGCAGCCGAATGGGCGCGGGCACAGATACGCAGTATTTT. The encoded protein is CASSRMGAGTDTQYF.

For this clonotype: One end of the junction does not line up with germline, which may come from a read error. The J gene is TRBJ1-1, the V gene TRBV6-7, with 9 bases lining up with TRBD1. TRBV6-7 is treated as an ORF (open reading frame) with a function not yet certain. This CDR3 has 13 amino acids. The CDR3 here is CASRHRGRLEALF. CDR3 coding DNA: TGTGCCAGCAGACACAGGGGGCGCCTTGAAGCTCTCTTT.

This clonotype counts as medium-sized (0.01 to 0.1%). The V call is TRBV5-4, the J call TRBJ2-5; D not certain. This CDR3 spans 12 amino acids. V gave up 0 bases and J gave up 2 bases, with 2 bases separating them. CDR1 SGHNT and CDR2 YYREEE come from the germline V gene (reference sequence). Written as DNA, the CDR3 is TGTGCCAGCAGCTTGGCTCAAGAGACCCAGTACTTC. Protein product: CASSLAQETQYF. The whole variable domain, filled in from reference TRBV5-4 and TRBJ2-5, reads ETGVTQSPTHLIKTRGQQVTLRCSSQSGHNTVSWYQQALGQGPQFIFQYYREEENGRGNFPPRFSGLQFPNYSSELNVNALELDDSALYLCASSLAQETQYFGPGTRLLVL.

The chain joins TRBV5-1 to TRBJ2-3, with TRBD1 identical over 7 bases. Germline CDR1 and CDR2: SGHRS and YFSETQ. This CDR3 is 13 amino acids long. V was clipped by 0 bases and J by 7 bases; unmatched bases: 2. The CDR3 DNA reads TGCGCCAGCAGCTTGGGGGACAGAAATACGCAGTATTTT. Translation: CASSLGDRNTQYF.

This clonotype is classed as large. DNA for the CDR3: TGTGCCAGCAGGGACAGGGGGATAGGCACTGAAGCTTTCTTT. Its translation is CASRDRGIGTEAFF. This chain uses TRBV25-1 with TRBJ1-1, with TRBD1 matching 10 bases. There are 14 residues in the CDR3. Germline V gives CDR1 MGHDK, CDR2 SYGVNS. Trimming cost V 6 bases and J 4 bases; bases outside gene matches: 5.

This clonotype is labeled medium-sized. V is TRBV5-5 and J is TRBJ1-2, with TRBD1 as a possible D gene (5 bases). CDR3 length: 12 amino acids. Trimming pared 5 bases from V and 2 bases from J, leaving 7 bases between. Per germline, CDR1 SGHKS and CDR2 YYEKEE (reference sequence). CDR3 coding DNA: TGTGCCAGCAGACAGGAAAACTATGGCTACACCTTC. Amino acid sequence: CASRQENYGYTF.